Described below is a single T cell receptor beta chain sequence and its context. This record belongs to a study of control samples from healthy donors and cancer patients. V shed 1 base, J shed 4 bases, and the junction held 5 bases outside the gene matches. The CDR3 length is 16 residues. CDR1 and CDR2 (germline): SGHTA, FQGNSA. The protocol was immunoSEQ multiplex PCR, while the TCRdb copy is restricted to in-frame clones and leaves out a portion. The table records 150,000 to 200,000 clones, around nine tenths of them present only once. The sequencing input was blood. This receptor was identified in a man aged 30 to 45 in good health. The chain recombines TRBV7-2 with TRBJ2-7; 12 bases match TRBD2. The CDR3 nucleotides are TGTGCCAGCAGCTTAGGGGGGACTAGCGGGTTATACGAGCAGTACTTC. It encodes CASSLGGTSGLYEQYF.